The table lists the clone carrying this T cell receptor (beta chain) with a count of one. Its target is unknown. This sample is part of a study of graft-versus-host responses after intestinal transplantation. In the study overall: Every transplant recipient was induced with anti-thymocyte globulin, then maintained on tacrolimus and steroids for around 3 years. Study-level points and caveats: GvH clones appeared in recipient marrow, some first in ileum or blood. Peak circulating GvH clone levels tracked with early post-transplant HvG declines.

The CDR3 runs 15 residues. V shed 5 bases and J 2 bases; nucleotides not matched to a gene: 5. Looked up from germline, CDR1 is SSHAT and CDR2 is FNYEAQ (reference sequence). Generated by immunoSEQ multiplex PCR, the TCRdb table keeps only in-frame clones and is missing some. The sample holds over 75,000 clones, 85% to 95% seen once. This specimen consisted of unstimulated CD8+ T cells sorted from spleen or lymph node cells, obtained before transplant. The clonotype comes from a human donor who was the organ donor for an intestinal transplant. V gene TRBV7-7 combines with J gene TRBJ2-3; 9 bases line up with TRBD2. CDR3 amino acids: CASSPQRGDTDTQYF. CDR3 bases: TGTGCCAGCAGCCCTCAGCGGGGGGACACAGATACGCAGTATTTT.